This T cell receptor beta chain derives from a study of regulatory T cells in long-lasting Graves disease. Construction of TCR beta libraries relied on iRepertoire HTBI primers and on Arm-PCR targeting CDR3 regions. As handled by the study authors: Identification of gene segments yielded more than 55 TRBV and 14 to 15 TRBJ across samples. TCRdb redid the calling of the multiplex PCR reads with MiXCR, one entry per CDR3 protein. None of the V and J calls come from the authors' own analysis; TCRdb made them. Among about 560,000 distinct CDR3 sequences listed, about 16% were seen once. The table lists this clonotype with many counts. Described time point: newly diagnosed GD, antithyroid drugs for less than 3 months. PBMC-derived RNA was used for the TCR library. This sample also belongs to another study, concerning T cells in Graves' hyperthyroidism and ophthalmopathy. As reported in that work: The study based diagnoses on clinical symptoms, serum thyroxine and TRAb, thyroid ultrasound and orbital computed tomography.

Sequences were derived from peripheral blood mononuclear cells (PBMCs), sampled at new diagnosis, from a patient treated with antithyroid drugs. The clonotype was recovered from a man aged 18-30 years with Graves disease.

CDR3 sequence reads: CASSSSRDSYEQYF. In DNA, the CDR3 is TGTGCCAGCAGCTCGTCCCGGGACAGTTACGAGCAGTACTTC. The gene calls are TRBV7-9 and TRBJ2-7; 7 nucleotides match TRBD1. Germline CDR1 and CDR2: SEHNR and FQNEAQ (reference sequence). V trimming: 4 bases; J trimming: 4 bases; junction bases outside the gene matches: 7. The CDR3 length is 14 residues.